These T cell receptor beta chains were read from a single sample in a study of blood T cell repertoires in COVID-19. Libraries were prepared by immunoSEQ multiplex PCR; TCRdb keeps only in-frame clonotypes and omits some of them. The repertoire has about 210,000 clones, 84% of them found once; the top ten carry approximately 8.1%. Sequencing was carried out using peripheral blood. These receptors were obtained from a woman aged 50 to 60 with active or convalescent COVID-19. The conserved cysteine and the conserved F or W are not part of the CDR3 here.

ASTRSGSHEQY	TRBV3-1/TRBV3-2	TRBJ2-7
ASSPGTGDQDTQY	TRBV7-2	TRBJ2-3
ASSPGLAGGYEQY	TRBV27	TRBJ2-7
ASSSPRVGTIY	TRBV7-9	TRBJ1-3
ASSGTSGALNTGELF	TRBV21-1	TRBJ2-2
ASSSGQGLYEQY	TRBV25-1	TRBJ2-7
SGGLARTDTQY	TRBV29-1	TRBJ2-3
ASSDNRQGAGTDTQY	TRBV28	TRBJ2-3
ASSLQGSQRGQY	TRBV6-5	TRBJ2-3
ASSERQGPQETQY	TRBV7-9	TRBJ2-5
ASSQVRGFGYT	TRBV3-1/TRBV3-2	TRBJ1-2
ASTQDEPTDTQY	TRBV9	TRBJ2-3
ASTTAGDQPQH	TRBV12-3/TRBV12-4	TRBJ1-5
ASSIYPGYQPQH	TRBV19	TRBJ1-5
ASSATGGLTAQH	TRBV9	TRBJ1-5
ASSKGFLDTEAF	TRBV5-1	TRBJ1-1
ATSRQGKGAKNIQY	TRBV15	TRBJ2-4
ASREQPNTGELF	TRBV9	TRBJ2-2
ASTSGTGKEKLF	TRBV5-1	TRBJ1-4
SASVPQGALMDTEAF	TRBV20-1	TRBJ1-1
ASSQRSAGPNNEQF	TRBV14	TRBJ2-1
ASNRQGEDYGYT	TRBV28	TRBJ1-2
ASSFQLAAENTGELF	TRBV13	TRBJ2-2
ASSSPAGELAKNIQY	TRBV11-2	TRBJ2-4
ASSQGQGAHTDTQY	TRBV3-1/TRBV3-2	TRBJ2-3
ASYREERAKNIQY	TRBV21-1	TRBJ2-4
ASSSPTGVGSGNTIY	TRBV28	TRBJ1-3
ASSIEGRKLF	TRBV19	TRBJ1-4